This passage covers 18 T cell receptor beta chains from one sample sequenced in a study of cytomegalovirus exposure and HLA in healthy donors. 13 Jbeta primers and 60 Vbeta primers were used for the PCR. Clones were read by immunoSEQ multiplex PCR, and TCRdb kept only the in-frame ones, dropping some. The table has around 200,000 clones, roughly four fifths seen once; the top ten hold 0.58%. Source material: PBMCs. The source of these receptors is a middle-aged woman in good health and CMV-seronegative.

The gene calls are TRBV6-1 and TRBJ1-6; 8 nucleotides line up with TRBD1. J gave up 9 bases and V 0 bases, and 4 bases lay outside the gene matches. Germline V gene data show CDR1 as MNHNS and CDR2 as SASEGT. This CDR3 has 15 residues. The CDR3 here is CASSEATGAPSPLHF. In nucleotides, the CDR3 is TGTGCCAGCAGTGAAGCGACAGGGGCGCCTTCACCCCTCCACTTT.

The rearrangement joins TRBV27 to TRBJ2-5; possibly TRBD1 for D (6 bases). The CDR3 covers 13 residues. With 6 bases removed from V and 1 base from J, the gap between germline ends came to 9 bases. The germline V gene has CDR1 MNHEY and CDR2 SMNVEV (reference sequence). CDR3 sequence (DNA): TGTGCCAGCAGGGACAGACTCCAAGAGACCCAGTACTTC. Translating gives CASRDRLQETQYF.

The chain has TRBV5-1 and TRBJ2-1, with 8 bases fitting TRBD2. V shed 3 bases and J 5 bases; nucleotides not matched to a gene: 7. The CDR3 loop spans 15 amino acids. Looked up from germline, CDR1 is SGHRS and CDR2 is YFSETQ. Written as DNA, the CDR3 is TGCGCCAGCAGCTCCGTCGGGGGGGGCCACAATGAGCAGTTCTTC. Amino acids: CASSSVGGGHNEQFF.

The rearrangement uses TRBV27 and TRBJ1-6, with a weak D call TRBD1 (6 bases). Germline values: CDR1 MNHEY, CDR2 SMNVEV (reference sequence). The CDR3 sequence is 14 residues long. V was clipped by 5 bases and J by 9 bases, with 14 bases between them. The CDR3 sequence is CASSPPMTGSPLHF. CDR3 DNA: TGTGCCAGCAGTCCCCCGATGACAGGTTCACCCCTCCACTTT.

This chain uses TRBV10-3 with TRBJ1-1; tentatively, D is TRBD1 (5 bases). V was trimmed by 9 bases and J by 5 bases, leaving 16 bases between them. This CDR3 has 13 residues. Germline-derived CDR1 and CDR2 are ENHRY and SYGVKD. The CDR3 region is CAIRGAGGTEAFF. DNA of the CDR3: TGTGCCATAAGAGGGGCGGGGGGTACTGAAGCTTTCTTT.

This clone came up once. This rearrangement joins TRBV7-8 to TRBJ1-1; D uncertain. Looked up from germline, CDR1 is SGHVS and CDR2 is FQNEAQ. This CDR3 has 14 amino acids. The V end lost 5 bases, the J end lost 5 bases, and 15 bases lay between the germline ends. The CDR3 protein is CASSPNSGGTEAFF. For the CDR3, the DNA is TGTGCCAGCAGCCCAAATTCGGGCGGGACTGAAGCTTTCTTT.

This sequence joins TRBV28 and TRBJ2-3; D not certain. Germline values: CDR1 MDHEN, CDR2 SYDVKM. The V and J ends lost 6 bases and 4 bases respectively, with 11 bases between them. The length of the CDR3 is 13 residues. The CDR3 here is CASSSTGSDTQYF. The DNA of the CDR3 is TGTGCCAGCAGCTCGACTGGCTCAGATACGCAGTATTTT.

The chain couples TRBV20-1 to TRBJ1-1; D remains unclear. The CDR3 has 11 residues. Germline V CDR1 and CDR2: DFQATT, SNEGSKA (reference sequence). Trimming shortened V by 5 bases and J by 4 bases, and 8 bases separated the two germline ends. The chain's CDR3 is CSARRITEAFF. CDR3 in DNA: TGCAGTGCTCGGCGGATCACTGAAGCTTTCTTT.

J is TRBJ2-2 and V is TRBV10-3, with 7 bases identical to TRBD2. Germline V gives CDR1 ENHRY, CDR2 SYGVKD. This CDR3 spans 11 amino acids. J was trimmed by 7 bases and V by 8 bases; bases with no gene match: 1. In DNA, the CDR3 is TGTGCCATCGGGGGGGTCGGGGAGCTGTTTTTT. Its translation: CAIGGVGELFF.

In DNA, the CDR3 is TGTGCCAGAACCGGGACTAGCGGTTACAATGAGCAGTTCTTC. This translates into CARTGTSGYNEQFF. V and J are TRBV2 and TRBJ2-1, with 11 bases lining up with TRBD2. The CDR3 is made up of 14 amino acids. CDR1 and CDR2 (germline): SNHLY, FYNNEI. Trimming cost V 9 bases and J 4 bases; bases outside gene matches: 5.

The genes are TRBV5-1 and TRBJ2-1; 8 bases align to TRBD2. The CDR3 contains 16 residues. The V segment lost 0 bases and the J segment 5 bases; nucleotides outside the gene matches: 7. CDR1 SGHRS and CDR2 YFSETQ come from the germline V gene. CDR3 DNA: TGCGCCAGCAGCTTGGCGGTGATAGCGGGGAACAATGAGCAGTTCTTC. The encoded protein is CASSLAVIAGNNEQFF.

This chain uses TRBV12-5 with TRBJ2-7, with a weak D call TRBD2 (6 bases). V was trimmed by 5 bases and J by 7 bases, leaving 21 bases between them. The germline CDR1 and CDR2 sequences are LGHNT and FRNRAP. This CDR3 comprises 15 residues. CDR3 region: CASGLSRDSTKEQYF. CDR3 nucleotides: TGTGCTAGTGGTCTCTCCCGGGACTCAACTAAAGAGCAGTACTTC.

The count of this clone is one. The CDR3 nucleotides are TGTGCCAGTAGACCTGACAGGGGGACTGAAGCTTTCTTT. Residues: CASRPDRGTEAFF. V gene TRBV19 combines with J gene TRBJ1-1, with TRBD1 identical over 9 bases. The germline V gene has CDR1 LNHDA and CDR2 SQIVND (reference sequence). V trimming: 6 bases; J trimming: 5 bases; junction bases outside the gene matches: 4. CDR3 size: 13 residues. Looking up the rest from reference TRBV19 and TRBJ1-1 gives the full variable domain: DGGITQSPKYLFRKEGQNVTLSCEQNLNHDAMYWYRQDPGQGLRLIYYSQIVNDFQKGDIAEGYSVSREKKESFPLTVTSAQKNPTAFYLCASRPDRGTEAFFGQGTRLTVV.

J is TRBJ2-7 and V is TRBV11-3, with D possibly TRBD2 on 5 matching bases. CDR1 is SGHNT and CDR2 is YENEEA in the germline V gene. The CDR3 extends over 16 amino acids. Trimming stripped 5 bases from V and 3 bases from J, with 20 bases between. The CDR3 sequence is CASSGRTGNSNYEQYF. CDR3 in DNA: TGTGCCAGCAGCGGTAGGACTGGAAACTCGAACTACGAGCAGTACTTC. Based on the CDR3 plus reference TRBV11-3 and TRBJ2-7, the full variable domain is EAGVVQSPRYKIIEKKQPVAFWCNPISGHNTLYWYLQNLGQGPELLIRYENEEAVDDSQLPKDRFSAERLKGVDSTLKIQPAELGDSAVYLCASSGRTGNSNYEQYFGPGTRLTVT.

The chain recombines TRBV10-3 with TRBJ2-3; tentative D call: TRBD1 (6 bases). CDR3 length equals 16 residues. The V gene's germline CDR1 is ENHRY and CDR2 SYGVKD. V was shortened by 2 bases and J by 0 bases, with 12 bases between the two germline ends. The CDR3 reads CAISEKGETSTDTQYF. The CDR3 nucleotides are TGTGCCATCAGTGAGAAGGGGGAAACTAGCACAGATACGCAGTATTTT.

The chain couples TRBV7-9 to TRBJ2-1, with 10 positions matching TRBD1. Germline trimming cut 3 bases from V and 7 bases from J; bases unmatched to any gene: 6. The CDR3 runs to 15 residues. Germline CDR1 and CDR2: SEHNR and FQNEAQ (reference sequence). CDR3 in DNA: TGTGCCAGCAGCTTCTCCGGGACAGGGGATAATGAGCAGTTCTTC. Protein product: CASSFSGTGDNEQFF.

The chain links TRBV2 to TRBJ2-2; 8 bases fit TRBD1. J lost 1 base, V lost 4 bases, and 5 bases had no gene match. Germline V gene sequence: CDR1 SNHLY, CDR2 FYNNEI. The CDR3 length is 16 residues. CDR3 coding DNA: TGTGCCAGCAGTGTGTTAGGACAGGGGAACACCGGGGAGCTGTTTTTT. Its protein product is CASSVLGQGNTGELFF.

This clone was seen a single time. The genes are TRBV28 and TRBJ1-2, with unresolved D. The V gene's germline CDR1 is MDHEN and CDR2 SYDVKM. Trimming cost V 5 bases and J 2 bases, with 12 bases left between them. The CDR3 totals 14 residues. The CDR3 sequence: CASSPPGVNYGYTF. The CDR3 nucleotides are TGTGCCAGCAGTCCGCCCGGGGTAAACTATGGCTACACCTTC.